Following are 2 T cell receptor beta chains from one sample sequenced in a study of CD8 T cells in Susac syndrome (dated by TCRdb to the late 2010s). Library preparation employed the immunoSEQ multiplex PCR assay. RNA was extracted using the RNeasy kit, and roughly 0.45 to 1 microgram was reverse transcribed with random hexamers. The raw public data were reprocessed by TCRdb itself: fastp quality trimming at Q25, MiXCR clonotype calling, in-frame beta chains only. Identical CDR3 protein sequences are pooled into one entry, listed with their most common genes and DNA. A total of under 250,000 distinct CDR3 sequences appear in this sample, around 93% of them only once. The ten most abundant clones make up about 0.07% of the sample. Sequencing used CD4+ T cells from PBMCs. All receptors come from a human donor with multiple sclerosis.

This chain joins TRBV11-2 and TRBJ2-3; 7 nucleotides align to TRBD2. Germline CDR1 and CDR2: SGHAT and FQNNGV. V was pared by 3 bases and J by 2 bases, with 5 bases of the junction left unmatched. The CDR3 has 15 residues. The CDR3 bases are TGTGCCAGCAGCTTGCTAGCGGCGAACACAGATACGCAGTATTTT. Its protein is CASSLLAANTDTQYF.

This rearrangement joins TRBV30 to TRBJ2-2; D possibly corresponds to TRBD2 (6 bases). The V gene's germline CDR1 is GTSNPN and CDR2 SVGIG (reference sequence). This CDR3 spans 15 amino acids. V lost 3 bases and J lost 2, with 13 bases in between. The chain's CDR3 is CAWSAGLYNTGELFF. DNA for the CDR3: TGTGCCTGGAGCGCGGGACTTTACAACACCGGGGAGCTGTTTTTT.